Described below is a single T cell receptor (delta chain) sequence and its context. The data were obtained in a study of gamma-delta T cells after stem cell transplantation. CDR1 and CDR2 (germline): GEAIGNYY, EKD. The junction had 1 base not matched to a gene; V was cut back by 0 bases and J by 6 bases. This CDR3 is built from 14 residues. TCRdb called clones anew from the RT-PCR reads with CATT. The table lists more than 3,500 delta-chain clones, 16% of them singletons. The rearrangement joins TRDV2 to TRDJ2, with 9 bases fitting TRDD3. Sequenced material: gamma-delta T cells. This TCR was sampled from a human donor. It is not recorded whose cells these are; they may come from a transplant donor. CDR3 region: CACDTWGISAQLFF. For the CDR3, the DNA is TGTGCCTGTGACACCTGGGGGATATCAGCACAACTCTTCTTT.